The 2 T cell receptor delta chains reported below all come from one sample, sequenced in a study of γδ T cells in repeated Plasmodium falciparum infection. Gammadelta T cells were flow-sorted from PBMC into Vgamma9/Vdelta2+ and Vdelta2-negative populations for bulk analysis. TCRdb used CATT to re-call clones from the multiplex PCR reads. The sample records 90,000 or so delta-chain clones, more than 0.85% being singletons. What was sequenced was gamma-delta T cells from blood. These receptors all stem from a pool of human donors (malaria-infected and uninfected, not separated).

About this clone itself: Translating this DNA gives a protein that differs at residue 5 from the TCRdb one, which belongs to a much larger clone; a read error is likely, and the protein shown is this translation. This chain links TRDV1 with TRDJ1; TRDD3 aligns across 10 bases. The CDR3 length is 22 residues. Germline V gene sequence: CDR1 TSWWSYY, CDR2 QGS. V lost 5 bases, J lost 0 bases, and 24 bases stayed unmatched. The CDR3 spells CALGKPGLPRYWGIAYTDKLIF. The CDR3 DNA reads TGTGCTCTTGGGAAACCTGGCCTTCCTAGGTACTGGGGGATTGCCTACACCGATAAACTCATCTTT.

Comment on this clone: The protein TCRdb lists belongs to a much larger clone and differs from this DNA's translation at residue 7, which points to a read error; the protein shown is made from the DNA. The rearrangement uses TRDV1 and TRDJ1, with 8 bases lining up with TRDD3. J gave up 2 bases and V 0 bases, and 17 bases lay outside the gene matches. The CDR3 is 20 residues long. Germline CDR1 reads TSWWSYY; CDR2 reads QGS. The DNA of the CDR3 is TGTGCTCTTGGGGAACTAAGTCCCAACTACTGGGGGTGGAGAACCGATAAACTCATCTTT. It encodes CALGELSPNYWGWRTDKLIF.